These T cell receptor beta chains were read from a single sample in a study of shared clonotypes between healthy human individuals. Measured with immunoSEQ multiplex PCR; TCRdb has only the in-frame clones, and not every one. The sample has more than 2 million clones, approximately 94% seen once. The specimen sequenced was naive CD8+ T cells sorted from blood. These receptors were collected from a young man in good health. CDR3s include the opening cysteine and the closing phenylalanine or tryptophan. The D gene is left open where the match is weak. Clone sizes are given selectively: once, few, many, or a class where the clone is expanded.

v_call: TRBV18
d_call: .
clone_size: .
j_call: TRBJ2-1
cdr3_aa: CASSQLPEKGYNEQFF
cdr3_nt: TGTGCCAGCTCACAACTCCCGGAAAAGGGATACAATGAGCAGTTCTTC

v_call: TRBV21-1
d_call: .
clone_size: .
j_call: TRBJ2-7
cdr3_aa: CASSTQIYEQYF
cdr3_nt: TGTGCCAGCAGCACTCAGATTTACGAGCAGTACTTC

v_call: TRBV10-3
d_call: TRBD1
clone_size: .
j_call: TRBJ1-5
cdr3_aa: CASNGGQGHQPQHF
cdr3_nt: TGTGCCTCAAACGGGGGACAGGGGCATCAGCCCCAGCATTTT

v_call: TRBV7-9
d_call: .
clone_size: .
j_call: TRBJ1-2
cdr3_aa: CASSTDYGYTF
cdr3_nt: TGTGCCAGCAGCACGGACTATGGCTACACCTTC

v_call: TRBV2
d_call: .
clone_size: .
j_call: TRBJ2-7
cdr3_aa: CASAFISSYEQYF
cdr3_nt: TGTGCCAGCGCGTTTATTAGCTCCTACGAGCAGTACTTC

v_call: TRBV21-1
d_call: .
clone_size: .
j_call: TRBJ2-7
cdr3_aa: CASSKSKGVRDEQYF
cdr3_nt: TGTGCCAGCAGCAAAAGTAAGGGAGTCCGAGACGAGCAGTACTTC

v_call: TRBV29-1
d_call: .
clone_size: .
j_call: TRBJ2-1
cdr3_aa: CSVEVWSGETYNEQFF
cdr3_nt: TGCAGCGTTGAAGTTTGGTCTGGGGAGACCTACAATGAGCAGTTCTTC

v_call: TRBV7-9
d_call: .
clone_size: .
j_call: TRBJ2-1
cdr3_aa: CASSLVGAAYNEQFF
cdr3_nt: TGTGCCAGCAGCTTAGTGGGGGCGGCCTACAATGAGCAGTTCTTC

v_call: TRBV4-3
d_call: .
clone_size: .
j_call: TRBJ2-5
cdr3_aa: CASSQDSHQTQYF
cdr3_nt: TGCGCCAGCAGCCAAGATAGTCATCAGACCCAGTACTTC

v_call: TRBV11-2
d_call: .
clone_size: .
j_call: TRBJ2-1
cdr3_aa: CASSPDRSSYNEQFF
cdr3_nt: TGTGCCAGCAGCCCCGATAGAAGCTCCTACAATGAGCAGTTCTTC

v_call: TRBV7-6
d_call: .
clone_size: .
j_call: TRBJ2-7
cdr3_aa: CASSPPAGNEQYF
cdr3_nt: TGTGCCAGCAGCCCCCCCGCAGGCAACGAGCAGTACTTC

v_call: TRBV7-9
d_call: .
clone_size: .
j_call: TRBJ1-1
cdr3_aa: CASRLGESTEAFF
cdr3_nt: TGTGCCAGCAGGTTAGGGGAGTCCACTGAAGCTTTCTTT

v_call: TRBV7-9
d_call: .
clone_size: .
j_call: TRBJ2-3
cdr3_aa: CASSLILVGTDTQYF
cdr3_nt: TGTGCCAGCAGCTTAATTTTGGTCGGCACAGATACGCAGTATTTT

v_call: TRBV21-1
d_call: .
clone_size: .
j_call: TRBJ2-3
cdr3_aa: CASRTELPTDTQYF
cdr3_nt: TGTGCCAGCAGGACGGAGCTACCCACAGATACGCAGTATTTT

v_call: TRBV6-5
d_call: .
clone_size: .
j_call: TRBJ2-3
cdr3_aa: CASSYSSSSTDTQYF
cdr3_nt: TGTGCCAGCAGTTACTCGAGCAGTAGCACAGATACGCAGTATTTT

v_call: TRBV5-1
d_call: .
clone_size: .
j_call: TRBJ2-7
cdr3_aa: CASSFSVGYEQYF
cdr3_nt: TGCGCCAGCAGCTTTAGTGTCGGCTACGAGCAGTACTTC

v_call: TRBV29-1
d_call: .
clone_size: .
j_call: TRBJ2-7
cdr3_aa: CSVTGTVSYEQYF
cdr3_nt: TGCAGCGTTACCGGGACGGTATCCTACGAGCAGTACTTC

v_call: TRBV20-1
d_call: .
clone_size: .
j_call: TRBJ1-1
cdr3_aa: CSAREAFF
cdr3_nt: TGCAGTGCTAGAGAAGCTTTCTTT

v_call: TRBV10-1
d_call: .
clone_size: .
j_call: TRBJ1-6
cdr3_aa: CASSVGFGTDSPLHF
cdr3_nt: TGCGCCAGCAGTGTAGGCTTCGGAACGGATTCACCCCTCCACTTT

v_call: TRBV19
d_call: .
clone_size: once
j_call: TRBJ1-1
cdr3_aa: CASSIIAHSEAFF
cdr3_nt: TGTGCCAGTAGTATCATAGCTCACAGTGAAGCTTTCTTT

v_call: TRBV25-1
d_call: .
clone_size: .
j_call: TRBJ1-1
cdr3_aa: CASSEGGSVAFF
cdr3_nt: TGTGCCAGCAGTGAAGGGGGATCGGTAGCTTTCTTT

v_call: TRBV29-1
d_call: .
clone_size: .
j_call: TRBJ2-5
cdr3_aa: CSVEGFSSEGYQETQYF
cdr3_nt: TGCAGCGTTGAAGGTTTTTCTAGTGAAGGGTACCAAGAGACCCAGTACTTC

v_call: TRBV2
d_call: .
clone_size: once
j_call: TRBJ2-6
cdr3_aa: CASTQGSSGANVLTF
cdr3_nt: TGTGCCAGCACCCAGGGGAGTTCTGGGGCCAACGTCCTGACTTTC

v_call: TRBV6-5
d_call: .
clone_size: .
j_call: TRBJ2-3
cdr3_aa: CASSYSDTQYF
cdr3_nt: TGTGCCAGCAGTTACAGTGATACGCAGTATTTT

v_call: TRBV7-9
d_call: TRBD1
clone_size: .
j_call: TRBJ2-3
cdr3_aa: CASSYGQGVTDTQYF
cdr3_nt: TGTGCCAGCAGCTACGGACAGGGCGTTACAGATACGCAGTATTTT

v_call: TRBV14
d_call: .
clone_size: .
j_call: TRBJ2-5
cdr3_aa: CASSQDYPGETQYF
cdr3_nt: TGTGCCAGCAGCCAAGATTATCCGGGAGAGACCCAGTACTTC

v_call: TRBV27
d_call: TRBD2
clone_size: .
j_call: TRBJ2-5
cdr3_aa: CASSLSWLAGVVETQYF
cdr3_nt: TGTGCCAGCAGTTTATCCTGGCTAGCGGGAGTCGTGGAGACCCAGTACTTC